Included here is one TCR beta chain sequence, with context. The antigen remains unidentified. This sample is drawn from a study of blood T cells in healthy people across ages. Study details: The capture of about one barcoded beta molecule per two T cells was achieved by template switching. Study observations and caveats: Leaving the PBMCs unsorted stopped any conclusive comparison of naive versus antigen-experienced cells.

Drawn from each donor were roughly 10 milliliters of peripheral blood. For the second PCR, which ran for about 6 to 11 cycles, a sample-barcoded 5' primer and a J-beta primer mix were used. Researchers report that a template-switch adaptor with 12 random nucleotides tagged each cDNA molecule. TCRdb itself ran the 5' RACE reads through MiXCR, one entry per CDR3 protein. The sample carries approximately 1.5 million distinct CDR3 sequences, under 55% recorded once. This CDR3 has 15 residues. The germline gives CDR1 SEHNR, CDR2 FQNEAQ (reference sequence). This sequence originates from a woman in her late teens or twenties in good health. The chain couples TRBV7-9 to TRBJ2-5; tentative D call: TRBD1 (6 bases). Matching the DNA end better, TRBJ2-7 makes the J call doubtful. Sequenced sample: blood. This CDR3 is CASSSLRQELGEQYF. The CDR3, as DNA: TGTGCCAGCAGCTCCCTCCGACAGGAATTAGGCGAGCAGTACTTC.